This TCR beta chain was retrieved from a study of T cells in pancreatic ductal adenocarcinoma. Study outcomes and limitations: Blood had more productive templates and roughly 8-fold more unique clonotypes than tumor. The resected pancreatic cancer cohort was biased toward the minority with early-stage disease.

Assay: immunoSEQ multiplex PCR; the TCRdb copy retains only in-frame clones and omits some. The data contain 16,000 or so clones, under 95% of them singletons. Turning to this clone: The antigen is not known.

Surgery without prior neoadjuvant therapy was the treatment of the selected pancreatic ductal adenocarcinoma patients. V lost 4 bases and J lost 0, with 17 bases in between. The V gene's germline CDR1 is SGHRS and CDR2 YFSETQ. The length of the CDR3 is 17 residues. V gene TRBV5-1 combines with J gene TRBJ2-1, with no clear D. The sequence came from a human donor with pancreatic ductal adenocarcinoma. The sequencing sample was made of PBMCs. In DNA form, the CDR3 reads TGCGCCAGCAGCAGAACCCGGGCCCTTGGCTCCTACAATGAGCAGTTCTTC. Translation gives CASSRTRALGSYNEQFF.